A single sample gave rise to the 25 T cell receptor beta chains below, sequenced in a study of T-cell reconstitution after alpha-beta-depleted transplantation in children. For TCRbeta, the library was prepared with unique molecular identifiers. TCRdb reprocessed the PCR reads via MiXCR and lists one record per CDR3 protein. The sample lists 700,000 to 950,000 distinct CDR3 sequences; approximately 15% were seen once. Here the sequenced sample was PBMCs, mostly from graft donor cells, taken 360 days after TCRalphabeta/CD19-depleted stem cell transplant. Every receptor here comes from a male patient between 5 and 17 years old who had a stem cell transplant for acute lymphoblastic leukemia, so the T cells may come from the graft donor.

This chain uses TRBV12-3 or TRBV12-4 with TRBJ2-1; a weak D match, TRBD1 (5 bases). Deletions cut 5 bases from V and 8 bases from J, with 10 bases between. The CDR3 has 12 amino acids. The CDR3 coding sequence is TGTGCCAGCAGTAAATTGGGGCATGAGCAGTTCTTC. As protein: CASSKLGHEQFF.

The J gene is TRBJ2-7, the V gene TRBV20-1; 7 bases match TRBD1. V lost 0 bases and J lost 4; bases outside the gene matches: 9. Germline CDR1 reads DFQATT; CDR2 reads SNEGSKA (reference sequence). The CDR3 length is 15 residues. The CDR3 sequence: CSAREGRQGVYEQYF. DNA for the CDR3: TGCAGTGCTAGAGAGGGTAGACAGGGTGTGTACGAGCAGTACTTC.

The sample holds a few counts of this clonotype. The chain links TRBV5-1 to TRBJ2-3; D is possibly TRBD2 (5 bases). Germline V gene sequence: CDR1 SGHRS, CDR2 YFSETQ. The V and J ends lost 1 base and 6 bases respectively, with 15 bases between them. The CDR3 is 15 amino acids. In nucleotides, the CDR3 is TGCGCCAGCAGCTTGCGCCGGGGTGGATTCGATACGCAGTATTTT. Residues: CASSLRRGGFDTQYF.

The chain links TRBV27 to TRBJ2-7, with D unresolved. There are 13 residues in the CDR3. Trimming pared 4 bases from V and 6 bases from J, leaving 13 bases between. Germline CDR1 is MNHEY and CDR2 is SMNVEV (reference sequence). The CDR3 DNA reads TGTGCCAGCAGTTGGGCCCAGGCCGGCGAGCAGTACTTC. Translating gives CASSWAQAGEQYF.

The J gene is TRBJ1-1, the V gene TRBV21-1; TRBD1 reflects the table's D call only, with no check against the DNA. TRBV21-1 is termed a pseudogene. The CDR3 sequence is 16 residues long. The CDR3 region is CASSRRDRGRVTEAFF. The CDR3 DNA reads TGTGCCAGCAGCAGACGCGACAGGGGGCGCGTCACTGAAGCTTTCTTT.

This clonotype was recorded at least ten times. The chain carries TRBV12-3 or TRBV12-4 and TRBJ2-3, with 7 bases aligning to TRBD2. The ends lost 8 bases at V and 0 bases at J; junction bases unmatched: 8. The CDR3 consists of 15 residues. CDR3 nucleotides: TGTGCCAGCGGAACAGCGGGGCTTAGCACAGATACGCAGTATTTT. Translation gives CASGTAGLSTDTQYF.

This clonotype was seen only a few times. The CDR3 loop reads CASSLTSLNEAFF. CDR3 nucleotides: TGTGCCAGCAGCTTAACATCCTTAAATGAAGCTTTCTTT. The chain recombines TRBV7-3 with TRBJ1-1, with unresolved D. CDR3 length: 13 amino acids. Germline V gene data show CDR1 as SGHTA and CDR2 as FQGTGA. V lost 0 bases, J lost 7 bases, and 9 bases lay in between. The full variable domain, rest sourced from reference TRBV7-3 and TRBJ1-1, is GAGVSQTPSNKVTEKGKYVELRCDPISGHTALYWYRQSLGQGPEFLIYFQGTGAADDSGLPNDRFFAVRPEGSVSTLKIQRTERGDSAVYLCASSLTSLNEAFFGQGTRLTVV.

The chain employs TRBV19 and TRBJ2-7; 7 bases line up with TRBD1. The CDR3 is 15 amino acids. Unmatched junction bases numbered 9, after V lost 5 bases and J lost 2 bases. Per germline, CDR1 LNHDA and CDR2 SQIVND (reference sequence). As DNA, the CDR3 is TGTGCCAGTAGTGGCCGACAGGGAAGAGCCTACGAGCAGTACTTC. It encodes CASSGRQGRAYEQYF.

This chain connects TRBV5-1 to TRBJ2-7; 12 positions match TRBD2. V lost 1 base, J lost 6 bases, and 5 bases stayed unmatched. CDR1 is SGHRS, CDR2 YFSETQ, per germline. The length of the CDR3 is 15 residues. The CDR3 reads CASSLSSGRGSEQYF. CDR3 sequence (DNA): TGCGCCAGCAGCTTGTCTAGCGGGAGGGGGAGCGAGCAGTACTTC.

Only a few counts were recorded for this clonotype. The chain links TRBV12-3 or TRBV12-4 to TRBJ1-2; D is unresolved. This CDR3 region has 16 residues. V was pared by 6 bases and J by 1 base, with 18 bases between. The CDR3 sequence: CASSLARTTLNYGYTF. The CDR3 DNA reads TGTGCCAGCAGCCTTGCCCGGACGACACTTAACTATGGCTACACCTTC.

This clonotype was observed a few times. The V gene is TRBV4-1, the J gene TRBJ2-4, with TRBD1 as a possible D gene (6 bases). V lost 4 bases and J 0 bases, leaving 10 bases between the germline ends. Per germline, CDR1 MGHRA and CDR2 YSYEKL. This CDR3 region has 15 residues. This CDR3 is CASSRDKLAKNIQYF. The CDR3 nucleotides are TGCGCCAGCAGCCGGGACAAGCTAGCCAAAAACATTCAGTACTTC.

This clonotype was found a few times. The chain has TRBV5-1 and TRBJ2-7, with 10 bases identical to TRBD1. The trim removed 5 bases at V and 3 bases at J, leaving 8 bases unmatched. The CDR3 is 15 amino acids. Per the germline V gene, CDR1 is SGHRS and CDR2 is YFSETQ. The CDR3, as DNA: TGCGCCAGCAGAATGGAGGGACAGGGGCTCTACGAGCAGTACTTC. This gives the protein CASRMEGQGLYEQYF. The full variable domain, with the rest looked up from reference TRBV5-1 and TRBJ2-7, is KAGVTQTPRYLIKTRGQQVTLSCSPISGHRSVSWYQQTPGQGLQFLFEYFSETQRNKGNFPGRFSGRQFSNSRSEMNVSTLELGDSALYLCASRMEGQGLYEQYFGPGTRLTVT.

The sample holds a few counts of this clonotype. In nucleotides, the CDR3 is TGTGCCAGTAGTTCGACCGCCGCTTATCAACTTGTAGACAACTATGGCTACACCTTC. It yields the protein CASSSTAAYQLVDNYGYTF. The rearrangement uses TRBV19 and TRBJ1-2, with D unclear. The germline V and J ends were trimmed by 5 bases and 2 bases, with 27 bases remaining between them. The CDR3 loop spans 19 amino acids. CDR1 is LNHDA, CDR2 SQIVND, per germline (reference sequence).

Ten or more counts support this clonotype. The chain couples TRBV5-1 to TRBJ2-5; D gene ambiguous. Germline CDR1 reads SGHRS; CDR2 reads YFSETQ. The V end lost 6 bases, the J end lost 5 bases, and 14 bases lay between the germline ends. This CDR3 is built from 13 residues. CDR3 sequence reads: CASKKGFGETQYF. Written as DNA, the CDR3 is TGCGCCAGCAAAAAAGGGTTCGGGGAGACCCAGTACTTC.

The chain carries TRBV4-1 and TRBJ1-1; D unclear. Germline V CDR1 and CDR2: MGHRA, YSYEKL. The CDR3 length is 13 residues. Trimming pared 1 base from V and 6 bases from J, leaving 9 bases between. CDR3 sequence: CASSQVEGSEAFF. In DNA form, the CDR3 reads TGCGCCAGCAGCCAAGTGGAGGGCTCTGAAGCTTTCTTT.

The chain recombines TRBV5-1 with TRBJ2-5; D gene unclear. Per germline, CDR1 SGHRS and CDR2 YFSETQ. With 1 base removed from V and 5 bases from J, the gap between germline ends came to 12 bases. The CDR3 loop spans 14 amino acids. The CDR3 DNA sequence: TGCGCCAGCAGCTTGATTAATGGTTGGGAGACCCAGTACTTC. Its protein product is CASSLINGWETQYF.

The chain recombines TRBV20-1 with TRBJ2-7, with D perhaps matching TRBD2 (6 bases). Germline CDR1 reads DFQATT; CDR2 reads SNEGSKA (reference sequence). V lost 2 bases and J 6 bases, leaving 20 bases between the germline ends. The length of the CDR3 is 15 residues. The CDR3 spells CSARTAGTFVPEQYF. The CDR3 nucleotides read TGCAGTGCTAGAACAGCCGGGACTTTCGTCCCCGAGCAGTACTTC.

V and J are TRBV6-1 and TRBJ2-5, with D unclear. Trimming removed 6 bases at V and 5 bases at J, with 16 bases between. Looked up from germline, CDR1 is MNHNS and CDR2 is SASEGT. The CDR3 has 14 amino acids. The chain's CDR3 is CASRVWVIGETQYF. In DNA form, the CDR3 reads TGTGCCAGCAGGGTGTGGGTGATAGGTGAGACCCAGTACTTC.

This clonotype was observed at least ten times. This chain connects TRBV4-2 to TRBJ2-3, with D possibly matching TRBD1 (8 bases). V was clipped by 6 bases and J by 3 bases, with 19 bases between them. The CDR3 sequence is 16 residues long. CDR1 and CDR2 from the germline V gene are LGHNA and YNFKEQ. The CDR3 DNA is TGTGCCAGCAGACGCACAGGGGGAGGGCAAACAGATACGCAGTATTTT. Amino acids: CASRRTGGGQTDTQYF.

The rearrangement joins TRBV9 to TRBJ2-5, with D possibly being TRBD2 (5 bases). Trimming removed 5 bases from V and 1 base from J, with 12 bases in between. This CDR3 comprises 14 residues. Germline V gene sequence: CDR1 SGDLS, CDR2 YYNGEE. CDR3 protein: CASSHGNVQETQYF. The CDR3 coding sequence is TGTGCCAGCAGTCACGGGAACGTCCAAGAGACCCAGTACTTC. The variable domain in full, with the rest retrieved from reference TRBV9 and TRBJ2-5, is DSGVTQTPKHLITATGQRVTLRCSPRSGDLSVYWYQQSLDQGLQFLIQYYNGEERAKGNILERFSAQQFPDLHSELNLSSLELGDSALYFCASSHGNVQETQYFGPGTRLLVL.

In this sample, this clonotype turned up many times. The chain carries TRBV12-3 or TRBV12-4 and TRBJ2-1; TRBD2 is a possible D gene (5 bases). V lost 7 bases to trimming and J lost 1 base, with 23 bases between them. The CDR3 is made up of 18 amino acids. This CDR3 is CASTSPSLAGRSYNEQFF. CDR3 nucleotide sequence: TGTGCCAGCACCTCCCCAAGCCTTGCGGGTAGGTCCTACAATGAGCAGTTCTTC.

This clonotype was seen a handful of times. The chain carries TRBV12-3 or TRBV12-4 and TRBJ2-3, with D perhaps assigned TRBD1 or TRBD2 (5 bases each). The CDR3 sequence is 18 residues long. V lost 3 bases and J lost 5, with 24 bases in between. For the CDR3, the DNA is TGTGCCAGCAGTTTCGGTAGAGGGACCACTGTATTGGGAGATACGCAGTATTTT. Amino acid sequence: CASSFGRGTTVLGDTQYF.

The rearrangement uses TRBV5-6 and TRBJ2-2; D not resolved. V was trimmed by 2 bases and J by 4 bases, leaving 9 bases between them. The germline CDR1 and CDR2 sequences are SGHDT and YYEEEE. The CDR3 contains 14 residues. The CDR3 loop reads CASSFFTITGELFF. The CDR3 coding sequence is TGTGCCAGCAGCTTTTTCACGATCACCGGGGAGCTGTTTTTT.

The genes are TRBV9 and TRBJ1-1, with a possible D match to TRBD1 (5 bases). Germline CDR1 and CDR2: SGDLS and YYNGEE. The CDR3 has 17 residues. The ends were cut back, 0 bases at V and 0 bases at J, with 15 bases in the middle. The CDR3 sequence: CASSVAPDTPLNTEAFF. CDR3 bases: TGTGCCAGCAGCGTAGCCCCGGACACCCCCTTGAACACTGAAGCTTTCTTT.

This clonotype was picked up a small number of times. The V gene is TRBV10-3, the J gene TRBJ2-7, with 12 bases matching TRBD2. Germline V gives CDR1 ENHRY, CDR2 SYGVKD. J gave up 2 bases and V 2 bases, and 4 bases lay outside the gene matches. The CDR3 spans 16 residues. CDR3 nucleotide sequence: TGTGCCATCAGTGAGCGGACTAGCGGGGAGGCCTACGAGCAGTACTTC. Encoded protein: CAISERTSGEAYEQYF.